Presented here are 32 T cell receptor beta chains from one specimen sequenced in a study of blood T cell repertoires in COVID-19. Generated by immunoSEQ multiplex PCR, the TCRdb table keeps only in-frame clones and is missing some. Here the sample spans about 21,000 clones, about four fifths being singletons. The specimen was peripheral blood. The receptor set was obtained from a human donor in a cohort sampled during active COVID-19.

The chain has TRBV7-9 and TRBJ1-1; D is possibly TRBD1 (5 bases). CDR3 size: 14 residues. Germline CDR1 reads SEHNR; CDR2 reads FQNEAQ (reference sequence). V dropped 5 bases and J dropped 4 bases, with 14 bases sitting between them. The CDR3: CASSPSQGGTEAFF. The CDR3 nucleotides are TGTGCCAGCAGCCCCTCCCAGGGAGGCACTGAAGCTTTCTTT.

The chain carries TRBV5-1 and TRBJ1-4; 7 bases align to TRBD1. Germline V gene sequence: CDR1 SGHRS, CDR2 YFSETQ. The CDR3 loop spans 15 amino acids. The V and J ends lost 2 bases and 0 bases, in that order; junction bases with no gene match: 1. In nucleotides, the CDR3 is TGCGCCAGCAGCTTACAGGGGACAACTAATGAAAAACTGTTTTTT. Translated, it gives CASSLQGTTNEKLFF.

This chain joins TRBV5-1 and TRBJ2-5; a weak D match, TRBD1 (5 bases). The CDR3 has 13 residues. Germline lookup yields CDR1 SGHRS and CDR2 YFSETQ. V was clipped by 4 bases and J by 3 bases, with 10 bases between them. This CDR3 is CASSSDSKETQYF. DNA of the CDR3: TGCGCCAGCAGCAGCGACAGTAAAGAGACCCAGTACTTC. The full variable domain, rest sourced from reference TRBV5-1 and TRBJ2-5, is KAGVTQTPRYLIKTRGQQVTLSCSPISGHRSVSWYQQTPGQGLQFLFEYFSETQRNKGNFPGRFSGRQFSNSRSEMNVSTLELGDSALYLCASSSDSKETQYFGPGTRLLVL.

This clone was seen a handful of times. The chain is built from TRBV2 and TRBJ1-4; D is uncertain. There are 14 residues in the CDR3. The germline V and J ends were trimmed by 7 bases and 5 bases, with 14 bases remaining between them. Germline V gives CDR1 SNHLY, CDR2 FYNNEI. The CDR3 sequence is CASNGGSVNEKLFF. DNA for the CDR3: TGTGCCAGCAACGGCGGGTCCGTAAATGAAAAACTGTTTTTT.

The V gene is TRBV5-8, the J gene TRBJ2-7, with a weak D call TRBD1 (5 bases). V lost 9 bases, J lost 4 bases, and 17 bases lay in between. The CDR3 loop spans 13 amino acids. Per the germline V gene, CDR1 is SGHTS and CDR2 is YDEGEE. CDR3 amino acids: CATTYDREYEQYF. DNA of the CDR3: TGTGCCACCACGTACGACAGAGAGTACGAGCAGTACTTC.

The chain combines TRBV15 with TRBJ1-3; D gene ambiguous. V lost 8 bases, J lost 1 base, and 15 bases lay in between. There are 15 residues in the CDR3. Looked up from germline, CDR1 is LNHNV and CDR2 is YYDKDF (reference sequence). The CDR3 bases are TGTGCCACCCGAGGTTCGGGGTCATCTGGAAACACCATATATTTT. As protein: CATRGSGSSGNTIYF.

The chain combines TRBV5-6 with TRBJ2-5; 7 positions agree with TRBD1. V was clipped by 6 bases and J by 1 base; unmatched bases: 6. The CDR3 has 14 residues. Germline V gives CDR1 SGHDT, CDR2 YYEEEE. CDR3 protein: CASMRTGLQETQYF. The CDR3 DNA reads TGTGCCAGCATGCGGACAGGCCTCCAAGAGACCCAGTACTTC.

The chain couples TRBV30 to TRBJ2-2; TRBD1 matches 8 bases. V was pared by 1 base and J by 1 base, with 2 bases of the junction left unmatched. Germline CDR1 and CDR2: GTSNPN and SVGIG (reference sequence). The CDR3 extends over 15 amino acids. CDR3 sequence (DNA): TGTGCCTGGAGTGCAGGGGGCTTGAACACCGGGGAGCTGTTTTTT. Residues: CAWSAGGLNTGELFF.

This chain uses TRBV5-6 with TRBJ1-5; D is possibly TRBD1 (5 bases). V was shortened by 0 bases and J by 7 bases, with 14 bases between the two germline ends. Germline V lookup: CDR1 SGHDT, CDR2 YYEEEE. This CDR3 comprises 15 residues. The DNA for the CDR3 is TGTGCCAGCAGCTTGGGTGCAGGGTCGGCGCAGCCCCAGCATTTT. Translated, it gives CASSLGAGSAQPQHF. The complete variable domain, with remaining parts taken from reference TRBV5-6 and TRBJ1-5, reads DAGVTQSPTHLIKTRGQQVTLRCSPKSGHDTVSWYQQALGQGPQFIFQYYEEEERQRGNFPDRFSGHQFPNYSSELNVNALLLGDSALYLCASSLGAGSAQPQHFGDGTRLSIL.

V usage is TRBV18 and J usage is TRBJ2-7; D possibly corresponds to TRBD2 (6 bases). Germline values: CDR1 KGHSH, CDR2 LQKENI. The ends were cut back, 0 bases at V and 4 bases at J, with 13 bases in the middle. This CDR3 has 15 amino acids. The CDR3 DNA is TGTGCCAGCTCACCACCGACTAGTGGTATGTACGAGCAGTACTTC. The encoded protein is CASSPPTSGMYEQYF.

V usage is TRBV29-1 and J usage is TRBJ2-3, with TRBD2 matching 7 bases. Trimming took 4 bases from V and 3 from J; bases not matched to a gene: 1. The CDR3 covers 12 residues. Germline CDR1 reads SQVTM; CDR2 reads ANQGSEA. The chain's CDR3 is CSVGEGTDTQYF. CDR3 nucleotide sequence: TGCAGCGTTGGGGAGGGAACAGATACGCAGTATTTT.

This chain joins TRBV30 and TRBJ2-7, with 8 bases aligning to TRBD2. The V and J ends lost 2 bases and 2 bases, in that order; junction bases with no gene match: 5. The CDR3 runs to 14 residues. Looked up from germline, CDR1 is GTSNPN and CDR2 is SVGIG (reference sequence). This CDR3 reads CAWSISGAAYEQYF. The CDR3 DNA follows: TGTGCCTGGAGTATTAGCGGGGCAGCCTACGAGCAGTACTTC.

The chain combines TRBV7-4 with TRBJ2-3, with D tentatively TRBD1 (6 bases). There are 18 residues in the CDR3. V shed 4 bases and J shed 4 bases, with 24 bases lying between them. Germline V CDR1 and CDR2: SGHVT, SQSDAQ. This CDR3 is CASSSTNRAPVGADTQYF. CDR3 in DNA: TGTGCCAGCAGCTCTACTAACAGGGCCCCCGTGGGAGCAGATACGCAGTATTTT. Full variable domain (remainder filled in from reference TRBV7-4 and TRBJ2-3): GAGVSQSPRYKVAKRGRDVALRCDSISGHVTLYWYRQTLGQGSEVLTYSQSDAQRDKSGRPSGRFSAERPERSVSTLKIQRTEQGDSAVYLCASSSTNRAPVGADTQYFGPGTRLTVL.

This chain uses TRBV7-2 with TRBJ1-5; maybe TRBD1 (6 bases). The CDR3 contains 13 residues. Looked up from germline, CDR1 is SGHTA and CDR2 is FQGNSA. V dropped 3 bases and J dropped 7 bases, with 10 bases sitting between them. DNA for the CDR3: TGTGCCAGCAGCTTGATACAGGGACAGCCCCAGCATTTT. It translates to CASSLIQGQPQHF.

The V gene is TRBV11-3, the J gene TRBJ1-1; tentatively, D is TRBD1 (6 bases). The ends were cut back, 6 bases at V and 1 base at J, with 12 bases in the middle. The CDR3 length is 14 residues. Per the germline V gene, CDR1 is SGHNT and CDR2 is YENEEA. DNA of the CDR3: TGTGCCAGCAGGAATTACAGGGCGAACACTGAAGCTTTCTTT. This encodes CASRNYRANTEAFF.

This chain joins TRBV5-8 and TRBJ1-3; D gene ambiguous. The CDR3 consists of 16 residues. The germline V and J ends were trimmed by 0 bases and 4 bases, with 14 bases remaining between them. From germline, CDR1 is SGHTS and CDR2 YDEGEE. For the CDR3, the DNA is TGTGCCAGCAGCTTGGCGGGGAGGGCCACGGGAAACACCATATATTTT. The encoded protein is CASSLAGRATGNTIYF.

This rearrangement joins TRBV3-1 (or the pseudogene TRBV3-2) to TRBJ1-5; 8 positions match TRBD1. J was trimmed by 1 base and V by 4 bases; bases with no gene match: 15. The CDR3 runs to 19 residues. Germline CDR1 LGHDT, CDR2 YNNKEL (reference sequence). The CDR3 DNA sequence: TGTGCCAGCAGCCCAGGGGGCGGGCAGGGGTATGGGAGCAATCAGCCCCAGCATTTT. Translating gives CASSPGGGQGYGSNQPQHF.

The V call is TRBV7-2, the J call TRBJ2-7; possible D gene TRBD2, 5 bases. Germline V gene data show CDR1 as SGHTA and CDR2 as FQGNSA. The V end lost 6 bases, the J end lost 4 bases, and 19 bases lay between the germline ends. CDR3 length: 15 amino acids. The CDR3 loop is CASRPRERVIYEQYF. The DNA for the CDR3 is TGTGCCAGCAGACCAAGGGAGAGGGTGATATACGAGCAGTACTTC.

This rearrangement joins TRBV10-3 to TRBJ1-6; a possible D gene is TRBD1 (5 bases). V was trimmed by 2 bases and J by 6 bases, leaving 11 bases between them. The length of the CDR3 is 15 residues. CDR1 ENHRY and CDR2 SYGVKD come from the germline V gene. The CDR3 DNA follows: TGTGCCATCAGTGAGCGGCAGGGCGCTAATTCACCCCTCCACTTT. Protein product: CAISERQGANSPLHF.

The genes are TRBV9 and TRBJ2-1; TRBD1 agrees at 8 bases. V gave up 2 bases and J gave up 6 bases; unmatched junction bases: 4. The germline gives CDR1 SGDLS, CDR2 YYNGEE. The CDR3 spans 14 residues. The chain's CDR3 is CASSVGTGLNEQFF. The CDR3 DNA follows: TGTGCCAGCAGCGTGGGGACAGGTCTCAATGAGCAGTTCTTC. Complete variable domain (other parts from reference TRBV9 and TRBJ2-1): DSGVTQTPKHLITATGQRVTLRCSPRSGDLSVYWYQQSLDQGLQFLIQYYNGEERAKGNILERFSAQQFPDLHSELNLSSLELGDSALYFCASSVGTGLNEQFFGPGTRLTVL.

The V call is TRBV24-1, the J call TRBJ2-1; D gene ambiguous. The CDR3 runs to 16 residues. CDR1 is KGHDR, CDR2 SFDVKD, per germline. The V gene lost 4 bases and the J gene lost 4 bases, with 16 bases spanning the gap. CDR3 sequence (DNA): TGTGCCACCAGTGACTCCTATCGGTCCCGGTACAATGAGCAGTTCTTC. Translating it yields CATSDSYRSRYNEQFF.

V gene TRBV30 combines with J gene TRBJ1-1; 8 positions agree with TRBD1. Trimming at V came to 3 bases and at J to 4 bases, leaving 7 bases not matched to a gene. This CDR3 region has 14 residues. The germline V gene has CDR1 GTSNPN and CDR2 SVGIG (reference sequence). Here the CDR3 reads CAWRGLGTGTEAFF. DNA of the CDR3: TGTGCCTGGAGGGGGTTAGGGACAGGCACTGAAGCTTTCTTT.

The chain recombines TRBV5-1 with TRBJ1-2; 11 bases are a match to TRBD1. Germline lookup yields CDR1 SGHRS and CDR2 YFSETQ. The CDR3 spans 15 residues. Germline trimming cut 5 bases from V and 6 bases from J; bases unmatched to any gene: 9. The CDR3 protein is CASRRTGQGANGYTF. CDR3 in DNA: TGCGCCAGCAGACGAACTGGACAGGGGGCTAATGGCTACACCTTC.

Only one count was recorded for this clone. The chain employs TRBV30 and TRBJ1-2; TRBD1 aligns across 10 bases. The CDR3 has 18 residues. Germline CDR1 is GTSNPN and CDR2 is SVGIG (reference sequence). V gave up 1 base and J gave up 2 bases; unmatched junction bases: 13. Written as DNA, the CDR3 is TGTGCCTGGAGTGGCCGGGACAGGGGACACACTAGGAACTATGGCTACACCTTC. It specifies CAWSGRDRGHTRNYGYTF.

The chain is built from TRBV5-1 and TRBJ2-1; TRBD1 agrees at 9 bases. The germline gives CDR1 SGHRS, CDR2 YFSETQ. The CDR3 sequence is 17 residues long. V dropped 0 bases and J dropped 4; count of bases not matched to a gene: 8. The CDR3 bases are TGCGCCAGCAGCTTGGCCCCTCGGACAGGGGTGTACAATGAGCAGTTCTTC. Its protein is CASSLAPRTGVYNEQFF.

The V call is TRBV7-6, the J call TRBJ1-2, with 10 bases matching TRBD1. Germline CDR1 reads SGHVS; CDR2 reads FNYEAQ. J gave up 0 bases and V 0 bases, and 10 bases lay outside the gene matches. The CDR3 length is 19 residues. The CDR3 region has the DNA TGTGCCAGCAGCTTAGCGGGGGGACAGGGGATAGGCTCTAACTATGGCTACACCTTC. Protein product: CASSLAGGQGIGSNYGYTF. The full variable domain, in which reference TRBV7-6 and TRBJ1-2 provide the parts outside the CDR3, is GAGVSQSPRYKVTKRGQDVALRCDPISGHVSLYWYRQALGQGPEFLTYFNYEAQQDKSGLPNDRFSAERPEGSISTLTIQRTEQRDSAMYRCASSLAGGQGIGSNYGYTFGSGTRLTVV.

The gene calls are TRBV7-3 and TRBJ2-1; tentatively, D is TRBD1 (5 bases). Trimming pared 2 bases from V and 6 bases from J, leaving 14 bases between. Looked up from germline, CDR1 is SGHTA and CDR2 is FQGTGA. The CDR3 is made up of 15 amino acids. Written as DNA, the CDR3 is TGTGCCAGCAGCTTAGGAGCCAGACAGTCCAATGAGCAGTTCTTC. Amino acids: CASSLGARQSNEQFF.

The chain couples TRBV11-2 to TRBJ1-1; D is possibly TRBD1 (5 bases). V lost 5 bases and J lost 5, with 18 bases in between. The CDR3 consists of 15 residues. Per germline, CDR1 SGHAT and CDR2 FQNNGV. The DNA of the CDR3 is TGTGCCAGCAGCCCTTCTCTGGGGGAGGAGACTGAAGCTTTCTTT. Translating gives CASSPSLGEETEAFF.

The chain is built from TRBV4-1 and TRBJ2-1; TRBD1 matches at 10 bases. The CDR3 covers 16 residues. Losses at the gene ends were 2 bases for V and 6 bases for J; bases not matched to a gene: 7. CDR1 is MGHRA and CDR2 is YSYEKL in the germline V gene. For the CDR3, the DNA is TGCGCCAGCAGCCAATCCGGGACAGGGGAACCCAATGAGCAGTTCTTC. Translation gives CASSQSGTGEPNEQFF.

V and J are TRBV7-2 and TRBJ1-2; 8 nucleotides align to TRBD1. The CDR3 contains 15 residues. The germline gives CDR1 SGHTA, CDR2 FQGNSA. V was pared by 3 bases and J by 8 bases, with 11 bases of the junction left unmatched. In DNA form, the CDR3 reads TGTGCCAGCAGCTTGGGAAGGACAGGGTTCGAGGGCTACACCTTC. Amino acids: CASSLGRTGFEGYTF.

This clone is a singleton in its sample. The chain couples TRBV19 to TRBJ2-2, with 9 bases identical to TRBD1. The V gene's germline CDR1 is LNHDA and CDR2 SQIVND (reference sequence). V shed 3 bases and J 9 bases; nucleotides not matched to a gene: 8. The CDR3 is 15 residues long. The CDR3 loop is CASSIRTGGIRELFF. In DNA, the CDR3 is TGTGCCAGTAGTATTAGAACAGGGGGCATCAGGGAGCTGTTTTTT.

The V and J genes are TRBV5-1 and TRBJ2-3; no firm D call. Germline-derived CDR1 and CDR2 are SGHRS and YFSETQ. Trimming left V 1 base short and J 0 bases short, with 12 bases between. CDR3 size: 16 residues. CDR3 residues: CASSLPGPLSTDTQYF. For the CDR3, the DNA is TGCGCCAGCAGCTTGCCAGGTCCCCTTAGCACAGATACGCAGTATTTT.